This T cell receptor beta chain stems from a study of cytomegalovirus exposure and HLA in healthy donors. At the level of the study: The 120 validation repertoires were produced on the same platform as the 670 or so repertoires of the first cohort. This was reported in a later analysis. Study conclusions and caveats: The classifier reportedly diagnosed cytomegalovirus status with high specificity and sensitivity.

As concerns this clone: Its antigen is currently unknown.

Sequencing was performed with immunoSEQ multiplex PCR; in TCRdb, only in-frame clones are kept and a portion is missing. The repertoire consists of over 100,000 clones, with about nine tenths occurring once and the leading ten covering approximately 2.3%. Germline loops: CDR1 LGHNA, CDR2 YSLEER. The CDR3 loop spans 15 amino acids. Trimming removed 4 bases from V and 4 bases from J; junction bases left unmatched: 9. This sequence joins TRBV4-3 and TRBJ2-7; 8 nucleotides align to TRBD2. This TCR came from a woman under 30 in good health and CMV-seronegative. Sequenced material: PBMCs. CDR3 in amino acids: CASSLLREGPYEQYF. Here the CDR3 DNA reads TGCGCCAGCAGCCTCCTCCGGGAGGGCCCTTACGAGCAGTACTTC.